This T cell receptor beta chain was profiled in a study of blood T cell repertoires in COVID-19. Only in-frame clones appear in the TCRdb table, and some are missing; sequencing was by immunoSEQ multiplex PCR. The repertoire has more than 100,000 clones, 85% to 90% of them found once; the top ten carry 2% to 2.5%. The CDR3 covers 14 residues. CDR1 and CDR2 (germline): MNHNY, SVGAGI (reference sequence). V shed 6 bases and J 0 bases; nucleotides not matched to a gene: 4. The sample taken for sequencing was peripheral blood. The source of this sequence is a man aged 45-60 years with active COVID-19. The chain combines TRBV6-6 with TRBJ1-1; 7 nucleotides match TRBD1. The CDR3 nucleotides read TGTGCCAGCAGCCCGGGACAGCTGAACACTGAAGCTTTCTTT. It specifies CASSPGQLNTEAFF.